This is a list of T cell receptor beta chains from one sample in a study of T cells after yellow fever vaccination. MiXCR, applied by TCRdb to the 5' RACE reads, yields one record per CDR3 protein. The sample lists about 110,000 distinct CDR3 sequences, 6.5% to 9% occurring once. The sequenced sample was CD8+ T cells sorted from PBMCs, obtained 45 days after the yellow fever booster vaccination. The receptor source for this set is a man younger than 40 who received the YFV17D yellow fever vaccine. CDR3s include the opening cysteine and the closing phenylalanine or tryptophan. D genes are given only for firm matches. Clone size is not always given. Where it is, it says once, few, many or a class for expanded clones.

TRBJ2-7 | NA | many | 15 | TRBV27 | TGTGCCAGCAGTTCCTTCGGCGGAAGCACCTACGAGCAGTACTTC | CASSSFGGSTYEQYF
TRBJ2-7 | TRBD2 | many | 14 | TRBV7-6 | TGTGCCAGCAGCCCCCGGACTAGCGGATACGAGCAGTACTTC | CASSPRTSGYEQYF
TRBJ2-5 | NA | many | 13 | TRBV7-9 | TGTGCCAGCAGCTTAAGGCCGGGAGAGACCCAGTACTTC | CASSLRPGETQYF
TRBJ2-2 | NA | few | 13 | TRBV9 | TGTGCCAGCAGCGAGACGGGGTACGGGGAGCTGTTTTTT | CASSETGYGELFF
TRBJ1-2 | NA | many | 13 | TRBV6-2/TRBV6-3 | TGTGCCAGCCAGGACACGTCCTACTATGGCTACACCTTC | CASQDTSYYGYTF
TRBJ2-7 | NA | many | 11 | TRBV6-1 | TGTGCCAGCAAAACCGGAGACGAGCAGTACTTC | CASKTGDEQYF
TRBJ2-5 | NA | many | 13 | TRBV29-1 | TGCAGCGTTGGTGTTGAGGTCCAAGAGACCCAGTACTTC | CSVGVEVQETQYF
TRBJ2-7 | NA | many | 11 | TRBV7-9 | TGTGCCAGCAGCTTAATGGCACAGGTCTACTTC | CASSLMAQVYF
TRBJ2-7 | TRBD2 | many | 13 | TRBV20-1 | TGCAGTGCCGGAACGGGACTATCCTACGAGCAGTACTTC | CSAGTGLSYEQYF
TRBJ2-1 | NA | NA | 12 | TRBV30 | TGTGCCTGGAGCCCGACCCCTAGCCCCCCGTTCTTC | CAWSPTPSPPFF
TRBJ2-7 | TRBD1 | NA | 15 | TRBV5-1 | TGCGCCAGCAGCTCCACCGGGACAGGGGCGTGGGAGCAGTACTTC | CASSSTGTGAWEQYF
TRBJ2-3 | TRBD2 | many | 15 | TRBV11-2 | TGTGCCAGCAGCCCGACTAGCGCCCTCACAGATACGCAGTATTTT | CASSPTSALTDTQYF
TRBJ2-7 | NA | many | 10 | TRBV20-1 | TGCAGTGCTAGACCCTACGAGCAGTACTTC | CSARPYEQYF
TRBJ2-5 | TRBD1 | many | 12 | TRBV12-3/TRBV12-4 | TGTGCCATTCAAACAGGGGAGAAGACCCAGTACTTC | CAIQTGEKTQYF
TRBJ1-4 | TRBD1 | many | 14 | TRBV7-9 | TGTGCCAGCAGCTCACAGGGGGCTTTTGAAAAACTGTTTTTT | CASSSQGAFEKLFF
TRBJ2-3 | NA | many | 14 | TRBV11-2 | TGTGCCAGCAGCTTAGGGCATGGGACAGATACGCAGTATTTT | CASSLGHGTDTQYF
TRBJ2-5 | TRBD2 | many | 18 | TRBV11-1 | TGTGCCAGCAGCTCTAATAAGCGGGAGGCCCCTATCCAAGAGACCCAGTACTTC | CASSSNKREAPIQETQYF
TRBJ2-1 | TRBD2 | many | 15 | TRBV9 | TGTGCCAGCAGCGACGCCGGGACTAGCGGCCATGAGCAGTTCTTC | CASSDAGTSGHEQFF
TRBJ2-5 | NA | NA | 14 | TRBV5-1 | TGCGCCAGCAGCTTGGCCTGGGGGGCCGAGACCCAGTACTTC | CASSLAWGAETQYF
TRBJ2-7 | NA | many | 12 | TRBV28 | TGTGCCAGCAGTTTAGCTACCTACGAGCAGTACTTC | CASSLATYEQYF
TRBJ2-7 | TRBD2 | few | 16 | TRBV20-1 | TGCAGTGCACGCACGACCCTAGCGGGAGGGCCGAGGGAGCAGTACTTC | CSARTTLAGGPREQYF
TRBJ2-7 | TRBD1 | few | 15 | TRBV7-2 | TGTGCCAGCAGCTCGGACGGACAGGTCTCCTACGAGCAGTACTTC | CASSSDGQVSYEQYF
TRBJ2-7 | NA | NA | 16 | TRBV20-1 | TGCTGTGCTAGAGATCTAGAGGGGAAGGTGTATTACGAGCAGTACTTC | CCARDLEGKVYYEQYF
TRBJ2-7 | NA | NA | 16 | TRBV23-1 | TGCGCCAGCAGTCTCGCGGCGGATCATAACTCCTACGAGCAGTACTTC | CASSLAADHNSYEQYF